Listed below are T cell receptor beta chains from one sample, sequenced in a study of cytomegalovirus exposure and HLA in healthy donors. Sequenced by immunoSEQ multiplex PCR; TCRdb stores in-frame clones only, minus some. The sample records just over 70,000 clones, roughly 81% being singletons. Sequencing input: PBMCs. The receptor set was obtained from a human donor in good health. Each CDR3 is given with its conserved first and last residue. The D gene is left open where the match is weak.

j_call: TRBJ2-1; d_call: NA; v_call: TRBV7-6; cdr3_nt: TGTGCCAGCAGCCAGGGGGGCGGACCGTACAATGAGCAGTTCTTC; cdr3_aa: CASSQGGGPYNEQFF
j_call: TRBJ1-1; d_call: TRBD1; v_call: TRBV10-2; cdr3_nt: TGCGCCAGCAGTGATCTTACAGGGGCGCGTACTGAAGCTTTCTTT; cdr3_aa: CASSDLTGARTEAFF
j_call: TRBJ2-7; d_call: NA; v_call: TRBV19; cdr3_nt: TGTGCCAGTAGTAAAACGATCTCAGGTAGCTCCTACGAGCAGTACTTC; cdr3_aa: CASSKTISGSSYEQYF
j_call: TRBJ2-7; d_call: NA; v_call: TRBV6-1; cdr3_nt: TGTGCCAGCAGTGAAGAAGGGGTCGGGGAGGTTTACTACGAGCAGTACTTC; cdr3_aa: CASSEEGVGEVYYEQYF
j_call: TRBJ2-2; d_call: TRBD1; v_call: TRBV13; cdr3_nt: TGTGCCAGCAGCGACCGACAGGGGGCTACCGGGGAGCTGTTTTTT; cdr3_aa: CASSDRQGATGELFF
j_call: TRBJ1-5; d_call: TRBD1; v_call: TRBV29-1; cdr3_nt: TGCAGCGTCAGAGGGGGGACAGGGGAAAGCAATCAGCCCCAGCATTTT; cdr3_aa: CSVRGGTGESNQPQHF
j_call: TRBJ2-3; d_call: TRBD2; v_call: TRBV18; cdr3_nt: TGTGCCAGCTCTCTACCACTAGCGGGAGCGGTGGATACGCAGTATTTT; cdr3_aa: CASSLPLAGAVDTQYF
j_call: TRBJ1-1; d_call: TRBD1; v_call: TRBV29-1; cdr3_nt: TGCAGCGTTTTAGGGGGCAAGACTGAAGCTTTCTTT; cdr3_aa: CSVLGGKTEAFF
j_call: TRBJ1-1; d_call: NA; v_call: TRBV15; cdr3_nt: TGTGCCACCAGCAGAGCAGCGGAGGGGTACCTAAACAGTGAAGCTTTCTTT; cdr3_aa: CATSRAAEGYLNSEAFF
j_call: TRBJ2-1; d_call: TRBD2; v_call: TRBV5-1; cdr3_nt: TGCGCCAGCAGCTTAGGAGCGGGATTAGGAAATGAGCAGTTCTTC; cdr3_aa: CASSLGAGLGNEQFF
j_call: TRBJ1-2; d_call: TRBD1; v_call: TRBV30; cdr3_nt: TGTGCCTGGAGTGTACACGGGACAGGACAATCTAACTATGGCTACACCTTC; cdr3_aa: CAWSVHGTGQSNYGYTF
j_call: TRBJ2-7; d_call: NA; v_call: TRBV6-6; cdr3_nt: TGTGCCAGCAGTCTCCGGGACTGGCTCTTGGAGCAGTACTTC; cdr3_aa: CASSLRDWLLEQYF